This T cell receptor beta chain was sequenced in a study of beta chain features in type 1 diabetes listed by TCRdb under 2018. Notes on the research overall: Mean age, gender distribution, total cell number and subset yield did not differ between patients and healthy donors. A total of roughly 110 million sorted cells were examined across all samples, and the number of cells per subset was strongly correlated with RNA yield. In the study, recently diagnosed type 1 diabetes patients and matched healthy donors were compared on the TCRB repertoires of their sorted circulating CD4+ T cell subsets. Regulatory and stem cell-like memory subsets were isolated from only 8 patients and roughly eight healthy donors, whereas naive and central memory subsets came from all 30 or so donors. General study outcomes and caveats: Shorter templates might be favored by PCR, yet because patient and control samples were amplified and corrected together, any such skew would affect both groups equally. At VDJ recombination sites, patients with type 1 diabetes made fewer insertions and deleted more nucleotides, a pattern implying thymic rearrangement abnormalities. Because cDNA was sequenced instead of genomic DNA, highly expressing activated cells could be over-represented, though the groups showed no difference in activation or CD3 levels. Naive, central memory and regulatory TCRB repertoires appeared to be more similar among patients than among healthy donors. Type 1 diabetes patients showed a moderate but significant shortening of TCRB CDR3 length in all four CD4+ subsets. Only small numbers of individuals were included in the HLA sub-analyses, which left unresolved whether HLA type had any influence on TCRB rearrangement.

As encoded in the germline V gene, CDR1 is MDHEN while CDR2 is SYDVKM. Inclusive of the bounding cysteine and phenylalanine, the CDR3 is 15 residues long. The DNA shown is the 45-base CDR3, in frame from base 1. V is cut back by 4 bases and J by 7 bases, with 9 bases in the junction unmatched. Each donor gave one peripheral blood draw, averaging approximately 0.12 L, which was collected into heparinised tubes. A BD FACSAria II was used to sort naive, central memory, regulatory and stem cell-like memory CD4+ T cells with a panel that included CD45RO, CCR7, CD25, CD127, CD95 and CD27. All sorted populations exceeded 95% purity. Right away, PBMCs were isolated by Lymphoprep density gradient centrifugation and were stained directly, with no culture step. Samples were stained and sorted in pairs, with one healthy donor and one patient per experiment, so that batch effects were minimized. The entire amount of isolated RNA was reverse transcribed using the High Capacity cDNA Reverse Transcription Kit, so the sequenced TCRB transcripts were expressed ones. Deep immunoSEQ sequencing was applied to naive, central memory and regulatory T cell samples, giving an average of roughly 3.6 million total reads per sample. Sorted cells were lysed in RLT buffer and RNA was extracted with DNase-treated RNeasy Micro or Mini kits, depending on cell number. Each cell subset was processed separately to prevent cross-contamination, with patient and healthy donor samples processed together. The immunoSEQ multiplex PCR was used to amplify TCRB sequences from cDNA, generating 87-bp fragments that spanned the CDR3 region. Sequencing of the amplicons was performed on the Illumina HiSeq platform. As for the original processing: PCR bias was corrected computationally using synthetic template baselines, and reads within Hamming distance 2 were collapsed, with unmergeable singletons discarded. Reads were aligned to IMGT to assign V, D and J genes, CDR3 length, and insertions or deletions at six rearrangement sites. Clonotype counts were normalized to sorted cell number within each subset before computing true diversity and Gini coefficients with the tcR R package. The overlap coefficient, calculated on TCRB nucleotide sequences, was used to quantify repertoire sharing. As a proxy for the pre-selection repertoire, out-of-frame TCRB sequences from naive cells were analyzed. TCRdb retrieved this table from immuneACCESS and kept in-frame rearrangements only. Not all clones are present; in checked studies, unresolved V genes account for under half, and no reason is known for the remainder. V and J calls and clone size follow that table, whereas D and trimming were derived from the DNA. A total of around 650,000 clones appear in this sample, 9.5% to 15% of them only once. Approximately 0.11% of the sample rests with the top ten.

Of note for this clone: The target of this receptor is not known. No per-base quality is available; no much larger clone lies one base away.

Material: naive CD4+ T cells from blood. Taken with the paper, the label for cell subset or site translates to: true naive CD4+ T cells. The chain is encoded by TRBV28 joined to TRBJ2-7; TRBD2 fits 11 bases in the junction. The sequence was collected from a man aged 25 to 40 with type 1 diabetes. CDR3 region: CASSWGLAANGEQYF. The nucleotide sequence reads TGTGCCAGCAGTTGGGGACTAGCGGCGAATGGGGAGCAGTACTTC.